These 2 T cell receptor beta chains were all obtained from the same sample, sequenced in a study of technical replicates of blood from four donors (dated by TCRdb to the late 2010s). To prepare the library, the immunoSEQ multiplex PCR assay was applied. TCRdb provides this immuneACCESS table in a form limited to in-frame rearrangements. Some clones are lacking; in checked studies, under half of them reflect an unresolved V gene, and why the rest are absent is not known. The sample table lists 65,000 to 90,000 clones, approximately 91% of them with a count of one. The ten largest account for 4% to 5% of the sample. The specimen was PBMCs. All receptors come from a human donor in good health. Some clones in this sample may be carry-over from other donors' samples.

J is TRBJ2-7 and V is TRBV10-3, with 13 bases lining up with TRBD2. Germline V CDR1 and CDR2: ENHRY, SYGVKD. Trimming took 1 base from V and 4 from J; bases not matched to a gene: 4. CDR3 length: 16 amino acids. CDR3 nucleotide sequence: TGTGCCATCAGTGAGTGGACTAGCGGGGGAGCTTACGAGCAGTACTTC. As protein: CAISEWTSGGAYEQYF.

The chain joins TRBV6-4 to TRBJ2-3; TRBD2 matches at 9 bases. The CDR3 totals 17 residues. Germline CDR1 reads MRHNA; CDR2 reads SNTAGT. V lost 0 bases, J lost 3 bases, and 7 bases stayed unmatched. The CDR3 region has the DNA TGTGCCAGCAGTGACTCCCCGGGCGGGGGGGCGACAGATACGCAGTATTTT. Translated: CASSDSPGGGATDTQYF.